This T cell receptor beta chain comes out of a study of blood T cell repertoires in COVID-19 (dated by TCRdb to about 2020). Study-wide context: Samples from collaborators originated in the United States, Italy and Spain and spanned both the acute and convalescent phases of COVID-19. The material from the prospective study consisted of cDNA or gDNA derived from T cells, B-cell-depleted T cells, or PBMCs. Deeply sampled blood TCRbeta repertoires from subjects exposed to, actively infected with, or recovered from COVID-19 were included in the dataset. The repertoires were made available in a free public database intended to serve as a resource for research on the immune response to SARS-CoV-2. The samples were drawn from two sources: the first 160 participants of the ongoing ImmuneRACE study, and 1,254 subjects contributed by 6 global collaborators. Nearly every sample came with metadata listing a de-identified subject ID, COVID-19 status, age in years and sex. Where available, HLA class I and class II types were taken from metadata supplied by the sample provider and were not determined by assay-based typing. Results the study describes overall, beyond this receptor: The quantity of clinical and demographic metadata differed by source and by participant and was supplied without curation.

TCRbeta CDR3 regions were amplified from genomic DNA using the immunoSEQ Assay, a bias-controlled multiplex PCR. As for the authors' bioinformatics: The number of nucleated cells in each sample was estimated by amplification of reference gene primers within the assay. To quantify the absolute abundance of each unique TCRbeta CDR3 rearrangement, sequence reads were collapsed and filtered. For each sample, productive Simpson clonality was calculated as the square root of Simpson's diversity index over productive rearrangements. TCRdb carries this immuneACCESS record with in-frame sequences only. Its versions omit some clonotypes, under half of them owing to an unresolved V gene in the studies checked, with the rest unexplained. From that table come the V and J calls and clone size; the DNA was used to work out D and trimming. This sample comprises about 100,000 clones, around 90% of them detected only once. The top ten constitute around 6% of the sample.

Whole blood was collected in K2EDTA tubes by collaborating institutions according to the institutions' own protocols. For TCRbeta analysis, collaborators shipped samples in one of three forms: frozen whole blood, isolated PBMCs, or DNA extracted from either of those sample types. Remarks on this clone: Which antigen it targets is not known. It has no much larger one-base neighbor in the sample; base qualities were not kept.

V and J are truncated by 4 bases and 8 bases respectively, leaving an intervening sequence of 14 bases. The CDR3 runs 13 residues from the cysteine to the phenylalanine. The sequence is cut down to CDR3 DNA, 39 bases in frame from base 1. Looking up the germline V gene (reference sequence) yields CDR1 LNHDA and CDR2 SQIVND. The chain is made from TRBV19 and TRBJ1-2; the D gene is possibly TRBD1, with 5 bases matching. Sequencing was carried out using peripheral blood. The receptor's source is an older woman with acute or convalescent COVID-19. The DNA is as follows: TGTGCCAGTAGTACTACAGGATGGGTGGGCTACACCTTC. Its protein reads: CASSTTGWVGYTF.